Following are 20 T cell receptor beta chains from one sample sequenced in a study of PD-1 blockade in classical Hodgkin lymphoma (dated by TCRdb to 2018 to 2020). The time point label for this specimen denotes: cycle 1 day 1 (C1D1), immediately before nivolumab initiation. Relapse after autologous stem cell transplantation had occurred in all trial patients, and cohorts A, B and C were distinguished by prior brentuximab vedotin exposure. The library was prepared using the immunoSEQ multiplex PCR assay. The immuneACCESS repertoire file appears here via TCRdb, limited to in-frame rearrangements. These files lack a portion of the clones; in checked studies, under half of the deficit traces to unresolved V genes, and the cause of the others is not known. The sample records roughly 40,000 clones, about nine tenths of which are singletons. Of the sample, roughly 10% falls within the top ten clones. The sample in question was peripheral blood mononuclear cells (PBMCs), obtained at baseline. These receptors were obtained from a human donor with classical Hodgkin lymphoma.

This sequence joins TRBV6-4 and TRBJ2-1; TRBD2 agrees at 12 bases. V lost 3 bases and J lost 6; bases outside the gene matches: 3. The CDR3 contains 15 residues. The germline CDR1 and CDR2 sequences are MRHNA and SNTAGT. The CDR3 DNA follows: TGTGCCAGCAGTGAGACTAGCGGGAGCTCCAATGAGCAGTTCTTC. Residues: CASSETSGSSNEQFF.

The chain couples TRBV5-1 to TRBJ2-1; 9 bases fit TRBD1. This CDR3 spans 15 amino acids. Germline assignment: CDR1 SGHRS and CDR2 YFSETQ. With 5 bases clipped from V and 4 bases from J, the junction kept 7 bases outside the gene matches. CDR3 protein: CASSPRQGEYNEQFF. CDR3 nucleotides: TGCGCCAGCAGTCCAAGACAGGGGGAGTACAATGAGCAGTTCTTC.

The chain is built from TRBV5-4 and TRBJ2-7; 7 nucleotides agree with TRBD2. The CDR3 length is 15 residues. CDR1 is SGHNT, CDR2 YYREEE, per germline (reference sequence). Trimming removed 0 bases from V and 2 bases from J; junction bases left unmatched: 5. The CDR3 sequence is CASSLGLADTYEQYF. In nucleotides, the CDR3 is TGTGCCAGCAGCTTGGGCCTAGCGGACACCTACGAGCAGTACTTC.

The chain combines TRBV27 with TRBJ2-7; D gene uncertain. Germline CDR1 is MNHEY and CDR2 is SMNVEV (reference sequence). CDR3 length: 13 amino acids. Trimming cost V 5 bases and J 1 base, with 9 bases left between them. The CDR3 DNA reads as TGTGCCAGCAGTGTGGACGGGTCCTACGAGCAGTACTTC. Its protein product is CASSVDGSYEQYF.

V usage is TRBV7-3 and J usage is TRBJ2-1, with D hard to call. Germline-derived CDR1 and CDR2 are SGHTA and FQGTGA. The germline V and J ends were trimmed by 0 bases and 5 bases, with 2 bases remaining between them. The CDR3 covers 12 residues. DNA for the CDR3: TGTGCCAGCAGCTTAACCGACAATGAGCAGTTCTTC. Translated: CASSLTDNEQFF.

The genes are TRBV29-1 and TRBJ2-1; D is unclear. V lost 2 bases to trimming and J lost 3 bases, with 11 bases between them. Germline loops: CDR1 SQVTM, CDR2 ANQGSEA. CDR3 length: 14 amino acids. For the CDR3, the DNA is TGCAGCGTTGAAAAGCAGAAGAACTACAATGAGCAGTTCTTC. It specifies CSVEKQKNYNEQFF.

The CDR3 bases are TGTGCCAGCAGTGACCCTTGGACTAGCGGGAGGGATACAGATACGCAGTATTTT. It specifies CASSDPWTSGRDTDTQYF. The genes are TRBV6-4 and TRBJ2-3; 15 nucleotides match TRBD2. J lost 3 bases, V lost 2 bases, and 6 bases had no gene match. Germline V gene sequence: CDR1 MRHNA, CDR2 SNTAGT. The CDR3 sequence is 18 residues long.

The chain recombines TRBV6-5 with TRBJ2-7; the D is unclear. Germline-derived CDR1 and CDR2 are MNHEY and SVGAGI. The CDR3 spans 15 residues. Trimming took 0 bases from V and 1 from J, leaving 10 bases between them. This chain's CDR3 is CASSYSWPASYEQYF. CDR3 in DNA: TGTGCCAGCAGTTACTCATGGCCAGCGTCCTACGAGCAGTACTTC.

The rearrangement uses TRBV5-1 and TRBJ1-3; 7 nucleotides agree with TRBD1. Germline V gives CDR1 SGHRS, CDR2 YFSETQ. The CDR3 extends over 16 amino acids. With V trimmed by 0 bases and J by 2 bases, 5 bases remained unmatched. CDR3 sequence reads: CASSLGATGTGNTIYF. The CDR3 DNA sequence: TGCGCCAGCAGCTTGGGGGCGACAGGGACTGGAAACACCATATATTTT.

In DNA form, the CDR3 reads TGCAGCGCCCTCCGGGACAGGAACAATGAGCAGTTCTTC. Its protein product is CSALRDRNNEQFF. The genes are TRBV29-1 and TRBJ2-1; TRBD1 matches at 8 bases. Germline trimming cut 7 bases from V and 5 bases from J; bases unmatched to any gene: 7. Germline-derived CDR1 and CDR2 are SQVTM and ANQGSEA. The CDR3 is 13 amino acids.

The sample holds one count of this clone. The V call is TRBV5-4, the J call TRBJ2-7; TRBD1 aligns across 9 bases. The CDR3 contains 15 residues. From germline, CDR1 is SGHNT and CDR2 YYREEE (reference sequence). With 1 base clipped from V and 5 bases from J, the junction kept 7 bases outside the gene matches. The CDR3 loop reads CASSLQPGQGHEQYF. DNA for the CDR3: TGTGCCAGCAGCTTGCAACCGGGACAGGGCCACGAGCAGTACTTC.

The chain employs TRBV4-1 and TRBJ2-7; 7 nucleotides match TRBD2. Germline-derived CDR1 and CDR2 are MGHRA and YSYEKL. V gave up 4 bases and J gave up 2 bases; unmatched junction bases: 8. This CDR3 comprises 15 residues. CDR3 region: CASSPARGSTYEQYF. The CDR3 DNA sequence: TGCGCCAGCAGCCCAGCCCGCGGGAGTACCTACGAGCAGTACTTC.

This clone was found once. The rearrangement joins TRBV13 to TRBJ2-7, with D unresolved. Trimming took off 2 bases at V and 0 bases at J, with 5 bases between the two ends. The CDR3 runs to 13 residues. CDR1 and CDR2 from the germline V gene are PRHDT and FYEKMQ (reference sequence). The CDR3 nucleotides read TGTGCCAGCAGCTTACGCGCCTCCTACGAGCAGTACTTC. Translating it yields CASSLRASYEQYF.

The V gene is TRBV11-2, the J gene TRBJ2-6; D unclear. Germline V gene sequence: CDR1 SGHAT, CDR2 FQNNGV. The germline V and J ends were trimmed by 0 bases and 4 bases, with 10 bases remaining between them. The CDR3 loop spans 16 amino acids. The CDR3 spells CASSLDWALGANVLTF. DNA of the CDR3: TGTGCCAGCAGCTTAGACTGGGCTCTAGGGGCCAACGTCCTGACTTTC.

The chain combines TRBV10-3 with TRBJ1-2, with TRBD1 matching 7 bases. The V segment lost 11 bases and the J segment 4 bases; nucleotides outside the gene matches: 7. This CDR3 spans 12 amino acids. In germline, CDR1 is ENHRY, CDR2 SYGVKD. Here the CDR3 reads CAAQQGSYGYTF. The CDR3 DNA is TGTGCCGCTCAACAGGGGTCCTATGGCTACACCTTC.

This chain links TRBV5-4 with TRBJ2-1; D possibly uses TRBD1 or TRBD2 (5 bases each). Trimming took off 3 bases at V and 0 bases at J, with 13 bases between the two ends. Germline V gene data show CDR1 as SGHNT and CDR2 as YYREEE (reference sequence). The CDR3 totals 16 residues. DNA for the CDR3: TGTGCCAGCAGCTCGCGACAGCGGAGCTCCTACAATGAGCAGTTCTTC. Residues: CASSSRQRSSYNEQFF.

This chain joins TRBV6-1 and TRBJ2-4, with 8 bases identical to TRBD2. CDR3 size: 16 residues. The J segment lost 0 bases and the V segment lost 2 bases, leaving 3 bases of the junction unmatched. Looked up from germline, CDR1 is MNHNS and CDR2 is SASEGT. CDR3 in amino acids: CASSERGGIAKNIQYF. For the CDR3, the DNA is TGTGCCAGCAGTGAACGGGGGGGTATAGCCAAAAACATTCAGTACTTC.

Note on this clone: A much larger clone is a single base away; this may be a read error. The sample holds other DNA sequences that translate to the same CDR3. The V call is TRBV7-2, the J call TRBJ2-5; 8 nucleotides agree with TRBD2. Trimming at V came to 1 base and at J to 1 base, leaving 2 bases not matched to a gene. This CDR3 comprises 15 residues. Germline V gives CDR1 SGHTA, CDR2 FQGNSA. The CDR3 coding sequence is TGTGCCAGCAGCTTAGGCGGGGGGCCCCAAGAGACCCAGTACTTC. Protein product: CASSLGGGPQETQYF.

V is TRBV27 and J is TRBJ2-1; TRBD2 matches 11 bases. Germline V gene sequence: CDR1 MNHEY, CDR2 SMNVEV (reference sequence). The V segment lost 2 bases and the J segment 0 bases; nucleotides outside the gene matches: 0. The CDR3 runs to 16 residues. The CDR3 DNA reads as TGTGCCAGCAGTTTACTAGCGGGGGGCTCCTACAATGAGCAGTTCTTC. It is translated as CASSLLAGGSYNEQFF.

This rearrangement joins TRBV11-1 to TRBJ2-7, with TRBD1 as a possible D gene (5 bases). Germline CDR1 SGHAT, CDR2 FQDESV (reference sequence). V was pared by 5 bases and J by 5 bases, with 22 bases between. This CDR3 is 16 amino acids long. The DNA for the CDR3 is TGTGCCAGCAGCCCCAGGGTTGGCCGATCCCTACACGAGCAGTACTTC. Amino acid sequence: CASSPRVGRSLHEQYF.